This T cell receptor beta chain was profiled in a study of blood T cell repertoires in COVID-19. V gave up 1 base and J gave up 0 bases, with 7 bases separating them. This CDR3 is built from 15 residues. The germline V gene has CDR1 SGHTA and CDR2 FQGNSA. As processed by the authors: Quantification of nucleated cells was approximated via reference gene primer amplification. The data were produced by immunoSEQ multiplex PCR, yet TCRdb's version contains in-frame clones alone and is incomplete. D and trimming come from the DNA, and the V and J calls and clone size come from that table. Altogether around 89,000 clones are present, 89% being singletons, with the ten largest covering 8% to 10%.

The sample taken for sequencing was peripheral blood. This receptor was obtained from a man in his forties or fifties with acute or convalescent COVID-19. J is TRBJ1-3 and V is TRBV7-2; D is ambiguous. CDR3 DNA: TGTGCCAGCAGCTTAGGAAGGAGCTCTGGAAACACCATATATTTT. Protein: CASSLGRSSGNTIYF.